This T cell receptor (beta chain) emerged from a study of human T cells and chemical hapten exposure. Study details: Weekly administration of diphenylcyclopropenone to the scalp of patients continued throughout the approximately 24-week study.

The CDR3 covers 14 residues. Deletions cut 0 bases from V and 0 bases from J, with 2 bases between. The germline CDR1 and CDR2 sequences are MDHEN and SYDVKM. TCRdb re-derived calls from the RACE reads in MiXCR, one entry per CDR3 protein. The table records approximately 120,000 distinct CDR3 sequences, roughly a tenth of them present only once. The time point is: patch test 2, 6 weeks after DPC sensitization. Treatment of the sample: therapeutic diphenylcyclopropenone sensitization with weekly scalp DPC. The source was whole blood, collected in connection with sensitization to the hapten diphenylcyclopropenone (DPC). The TCR sequence derives from a woman aged 40 to 50 with alopecia areata. Some clones in this sample may be carry-over from other donors' samples. The rearrangement uses TRBV28 and TRBJ1-4; D remains ambiguous. CDR3 in amino acids: CASSLWSTNEKLFF. The CDR3 DNA reads as TGTGCCAGCAGTTTATGGTCAACTAATGAAAAACTGTTTTTT.